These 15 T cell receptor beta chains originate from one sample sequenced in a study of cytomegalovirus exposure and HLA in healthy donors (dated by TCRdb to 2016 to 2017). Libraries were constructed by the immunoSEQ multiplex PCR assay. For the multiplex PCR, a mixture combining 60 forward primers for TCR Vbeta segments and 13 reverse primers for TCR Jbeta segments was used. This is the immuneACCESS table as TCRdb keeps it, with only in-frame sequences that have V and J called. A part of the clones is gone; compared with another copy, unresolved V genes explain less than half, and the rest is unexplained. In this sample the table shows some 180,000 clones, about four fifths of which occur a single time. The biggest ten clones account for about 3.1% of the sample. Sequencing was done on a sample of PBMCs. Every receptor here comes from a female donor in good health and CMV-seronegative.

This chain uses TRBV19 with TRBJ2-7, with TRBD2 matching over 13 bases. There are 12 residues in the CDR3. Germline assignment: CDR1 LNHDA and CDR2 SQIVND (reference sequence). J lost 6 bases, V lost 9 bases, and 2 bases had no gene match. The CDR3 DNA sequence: TGTGCCAGCGGACTAGCGGGAGTCGAGCAGTACTTC. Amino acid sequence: CASGLAGVEQYF.

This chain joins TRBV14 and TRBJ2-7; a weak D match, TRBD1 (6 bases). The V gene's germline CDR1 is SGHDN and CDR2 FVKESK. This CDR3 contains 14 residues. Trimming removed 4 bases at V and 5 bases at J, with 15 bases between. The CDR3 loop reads CASSREQGRHEQYF. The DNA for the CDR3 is TGTGCCAGCAGCCGCGAACAGGGACGTCACGAGCAGTACTTC.

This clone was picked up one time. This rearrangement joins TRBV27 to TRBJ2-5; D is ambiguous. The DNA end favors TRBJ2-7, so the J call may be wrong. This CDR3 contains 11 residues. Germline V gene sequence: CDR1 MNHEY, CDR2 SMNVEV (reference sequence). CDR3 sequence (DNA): TGTGCCAGCAGTTTAAGCTACGAGCAGTACTTC. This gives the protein CASSLSYEQYF.

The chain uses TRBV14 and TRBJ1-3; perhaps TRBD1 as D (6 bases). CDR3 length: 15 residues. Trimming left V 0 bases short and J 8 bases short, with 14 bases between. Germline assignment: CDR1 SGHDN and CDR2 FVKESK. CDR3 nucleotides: TGTGCCAGCAGCCAAGACAGGGGCTCTTGGGACACCATATATTTT. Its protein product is CASSQDRGSWDTIYF. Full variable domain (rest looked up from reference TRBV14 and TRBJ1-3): EAGVTQFPSHSVIEKGQTVTLRCDPISGHDNLYWYRRVMGKEIKFLLHFVKESKQDESGMPNNRFLAERTGGTYSTLKVQPAELEDSGVYFCASSQDRGSWDTIYFGEGSWLTVV.

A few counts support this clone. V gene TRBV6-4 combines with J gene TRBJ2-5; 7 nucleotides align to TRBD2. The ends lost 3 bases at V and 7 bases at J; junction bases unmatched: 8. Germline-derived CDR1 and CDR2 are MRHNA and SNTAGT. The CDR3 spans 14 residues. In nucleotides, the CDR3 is TGTGCCAGCAGTGAGGGGGGGGATGCCGGGACCCAGTACTTC. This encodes CASSEGGDAGTQYF.

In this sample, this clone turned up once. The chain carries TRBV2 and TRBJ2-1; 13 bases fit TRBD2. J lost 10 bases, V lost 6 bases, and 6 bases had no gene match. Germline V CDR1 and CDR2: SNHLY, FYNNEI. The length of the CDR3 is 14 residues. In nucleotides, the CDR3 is TGTGCCAGCAGCCGGGGACTAGCGGGAAACGAGCAGTTCTTC. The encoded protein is CASSRGLAGNEQFF.

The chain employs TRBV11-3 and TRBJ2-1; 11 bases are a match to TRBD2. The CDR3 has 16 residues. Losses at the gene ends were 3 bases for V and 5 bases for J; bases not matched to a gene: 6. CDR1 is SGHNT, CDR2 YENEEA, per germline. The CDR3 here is CASSFDSGGEDNEQFF. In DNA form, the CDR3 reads TGTGCCAGCAGCTTCGATAGCGGGGGGGAGGACAATGAGCAGTTCTTC.

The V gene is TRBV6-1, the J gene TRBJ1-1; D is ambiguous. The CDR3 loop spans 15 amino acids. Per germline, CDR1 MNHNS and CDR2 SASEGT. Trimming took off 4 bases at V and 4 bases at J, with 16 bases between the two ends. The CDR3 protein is CASSAKQQGSTEAFF. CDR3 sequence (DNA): TGTGCCAGCAGTGCGAAACAACAAGGGAGCACTGAAGCTTTCTTT.

The CDR3, as DNA: TGTGCCAGCAGCCCCCGAGGCGGATCGAACATTCAGTACTTC. Translation gives CASSPRGGSNIQYF. The chain uses TRBV5-6 and TRBJ2-4; D gene uncertain. V dropped 4 bases and J dropped 7 bases, with 15 bases sitting between them. Germline values: CDR1 SGHDT, CDR2 YYEEEE. The CDR3 covers 14 residues.

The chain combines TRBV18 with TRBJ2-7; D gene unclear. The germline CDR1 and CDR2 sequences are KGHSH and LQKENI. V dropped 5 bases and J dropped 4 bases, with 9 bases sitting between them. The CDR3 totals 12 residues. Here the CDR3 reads CASSEVRYEQYF. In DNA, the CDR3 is TGTGCCAGCTCAGAGGTTAGATACGAGCAGTACTTC.

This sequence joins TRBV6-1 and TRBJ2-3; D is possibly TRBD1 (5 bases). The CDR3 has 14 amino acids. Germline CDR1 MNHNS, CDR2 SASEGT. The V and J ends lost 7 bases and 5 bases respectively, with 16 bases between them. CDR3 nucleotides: TGTGCCAGCACCATGATTTTGGGGCAAGATACGCAGTATTTT. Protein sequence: CASTMILGQDTQYF.

CDR3 region: CASSHDRGRADTQYF. CDR3 bases: TGTGCCAGCAGCCATGACAGGGGGCGTGCAGATACGCAGTATTTT. The gene calls are TRBV2 and TRBJ2-3, with 10 bases identical to TRBD1. The ends lost 6 bases at V and 4 bases at J; junction bases unmatched: 7. The CDR3 length is 15 residues. Germline V gives CDR1 SNHLY, CDR2 FYNNEI.

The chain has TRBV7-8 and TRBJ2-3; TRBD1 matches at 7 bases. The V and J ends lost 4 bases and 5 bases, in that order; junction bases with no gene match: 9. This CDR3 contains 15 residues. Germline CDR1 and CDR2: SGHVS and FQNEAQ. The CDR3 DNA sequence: TGTGCCAGCAGCTGGACCAGGGGGAAGGAAGATACGCAGTATTTT. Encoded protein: CASSWTRGKEDTQYF.

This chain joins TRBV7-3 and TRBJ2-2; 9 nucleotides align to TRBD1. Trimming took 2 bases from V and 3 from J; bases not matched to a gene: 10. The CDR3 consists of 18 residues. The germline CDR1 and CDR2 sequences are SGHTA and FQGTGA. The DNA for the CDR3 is TGTGCCAGCAGCTTAGGCCATGGACAGGGGACCTACACCGGGGAGCTGTTTTTT. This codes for CASSLGHGQGTYTGELFF.

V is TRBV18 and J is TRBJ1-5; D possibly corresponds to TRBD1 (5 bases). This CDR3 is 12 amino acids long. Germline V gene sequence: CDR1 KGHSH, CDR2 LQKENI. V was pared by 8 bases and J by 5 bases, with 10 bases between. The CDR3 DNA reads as TGTGCCAGCGACTGGGGGGATCAGCCCCAGCATTTT. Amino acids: CASDWGDQPQHF.